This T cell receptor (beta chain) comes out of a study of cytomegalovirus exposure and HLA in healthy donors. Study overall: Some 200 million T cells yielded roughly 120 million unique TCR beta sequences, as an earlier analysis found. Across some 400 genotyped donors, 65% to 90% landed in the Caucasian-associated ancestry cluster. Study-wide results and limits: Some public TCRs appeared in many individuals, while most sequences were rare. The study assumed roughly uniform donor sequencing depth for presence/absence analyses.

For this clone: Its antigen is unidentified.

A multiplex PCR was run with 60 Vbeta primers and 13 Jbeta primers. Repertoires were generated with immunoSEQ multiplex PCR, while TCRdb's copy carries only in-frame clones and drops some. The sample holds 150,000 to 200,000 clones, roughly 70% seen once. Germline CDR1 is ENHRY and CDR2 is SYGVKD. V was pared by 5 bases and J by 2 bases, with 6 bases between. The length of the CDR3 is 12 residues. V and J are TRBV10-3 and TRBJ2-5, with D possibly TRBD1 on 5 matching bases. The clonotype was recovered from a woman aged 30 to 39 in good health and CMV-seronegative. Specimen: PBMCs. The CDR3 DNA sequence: TGTGCCATCAGTCGACAGCAAGAGACCCAGTACTTC. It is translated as CAISRQQETQYF.